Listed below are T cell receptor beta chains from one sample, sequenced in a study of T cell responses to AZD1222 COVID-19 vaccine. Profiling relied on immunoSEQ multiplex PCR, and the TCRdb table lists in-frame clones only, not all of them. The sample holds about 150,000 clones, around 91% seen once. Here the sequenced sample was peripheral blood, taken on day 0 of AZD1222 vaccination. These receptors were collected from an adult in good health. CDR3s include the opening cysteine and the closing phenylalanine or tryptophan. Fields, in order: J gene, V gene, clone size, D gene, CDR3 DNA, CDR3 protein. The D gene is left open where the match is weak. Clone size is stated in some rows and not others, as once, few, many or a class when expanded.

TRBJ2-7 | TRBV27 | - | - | TGTGCCAGCAGTCCCCCTTCCTACGAGCAGTACTTC | CASSPPSYEQYF
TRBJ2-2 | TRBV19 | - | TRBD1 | TGTGCCAGTAGGAGGAGACAGGGGGCGGACGGGGAGCTGTTTTTT | CASRRRQGADGELFF
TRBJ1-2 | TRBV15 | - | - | TGTGCCACCAGCAGAGACCGCGGGAACTATGGCTACACCTTC | CATSRDRGNYGYTF
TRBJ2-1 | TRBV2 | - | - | TGTGCCATCAGCCTCTTTTTCGACCCCGCGCCCCACAATGAGCAGTTCTTC | CAISLFFDPAPHNEQFF
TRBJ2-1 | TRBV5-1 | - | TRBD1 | TGCGCCAGCAGCTTGGCGGACAGGGTCGTGGATGAGCAGTTCTTC | CASSLADRVVDEQFF
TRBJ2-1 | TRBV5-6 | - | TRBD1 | TGTGCCAGCAGCCTAATGGCTACCGGGACAGGGTTAAATGAGCAGTTCTTC | CASSLMATGTGLNEQFF
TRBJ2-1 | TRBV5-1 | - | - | TGCGCCAGCAGCTTGGGACTGGATCTCTACAATGAGCAGTTCTTC | CASSLGLDLYNEQFF
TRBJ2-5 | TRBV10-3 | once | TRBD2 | TGTGCCATCAGTGTGAGCGGGAGGGCCCAAGAGACCCAGTACTTC | CAISVSGRAQETQYF
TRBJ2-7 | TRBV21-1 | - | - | TGTGCCAGCAGCAAACTCCGGCCCCCAGCTGTTAGGGAGTACTTC | CASSKLRPPAVREYF
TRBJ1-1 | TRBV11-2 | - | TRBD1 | TGTGCCAGCAGACCCCCCGGGACAGCTAACACTGAAGCTTTCTTT | CASRPPGTANTEAFF
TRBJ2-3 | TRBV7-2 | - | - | TGTGCCAGCAGCTTAGCAACGGGACACGACCGGCAGTATTTT | CASSLATGHDRQYF
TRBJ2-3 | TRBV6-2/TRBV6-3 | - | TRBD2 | TGTGCCAGCAGCCGGACTAGCGGTATGACAGATACGCAGTATTTT | CASSRTSGMTDTQYF
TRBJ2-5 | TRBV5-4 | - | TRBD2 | TGTGCCAGCAGCTTGGCTAGCGGGGGGACATACCAAGAGACCCAGTACTTC | CASSLASGGTYQETQYF
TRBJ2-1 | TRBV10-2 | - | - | TGCGCCAGCAGTCCACTTGGGACTTTAGTAGATGAGCAGTTCTTC | CASSPLGTLVDEQFF
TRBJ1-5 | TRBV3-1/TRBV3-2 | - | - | TGTGCCAGCAGCCAAGAAGGGGGCAATCAGCCCCAGCATTTT | CASSQEGGNQPQHF
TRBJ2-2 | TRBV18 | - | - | TGTGCCAGCTCACCAGAAAAGGCCAGTGGTGCCGGGGAGCTGTTTTTT | CASSPEKASGAGELFF
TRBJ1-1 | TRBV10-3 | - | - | TGTGCCATCAGTGTTTCTGGGGGATTTAACACTGAAGCTTTCTTT | CAISVSGGFNTEAFF
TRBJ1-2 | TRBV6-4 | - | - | TGTGCCAGCAGCCCGGGACCGTCAACCTATGGCTACACCTTC | CASSPGPSTYGYTF
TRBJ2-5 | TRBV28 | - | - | TGTGCCAGCAGTCTCCCGACTTCGTCGCAAGAGACCCAGTACTTC | CASSLPTSSQETQYF
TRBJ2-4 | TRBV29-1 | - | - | TGCAGCGTTGCACCCTCTGGGGACATTCAGTACTTC | CSVAPSGDIQYF
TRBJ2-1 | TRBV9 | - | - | TGTGCCAGCAGCGCCGACAGCAATGAGCAGTTCTTC | CASSADSNEQFF
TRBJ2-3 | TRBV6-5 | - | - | TGTGCCAGTTGGGGACTGTCCTATACGCAGTATTTT | CASWGLSYTQYF
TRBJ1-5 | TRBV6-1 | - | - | TGTGCCAGCAGTGAATGGGTCCACGGTCAGCCCCAGCATTTT | CASSEWVHGQPQHF
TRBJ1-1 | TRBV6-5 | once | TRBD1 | TGTGCCAGCAGTTACGGACAGGGTTACACTGAAGCTTTCTTT | CASSYGQGYTEAFF
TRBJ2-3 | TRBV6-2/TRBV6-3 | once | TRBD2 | TGTGCCAGCAGCTCGGGGGGGGGTACGCAGTATTTT | CASSSGGGTQYF